This T cell receptor (beta chain) is drawn from a study of regulatory T cells in long-lasting Graves disease. CDR1 is MNHEY and CDR2 is SMNVEV in the germline V gene (reference sequence). CDR3 size: 13 residues. V gave up 7 bases and J gave up 5 bases, with 14 bases separating them. Described time point: persistent/refractory GD, antithyroid drugs over 5 years with positive TRAb. The TCR library was made from RNA extracted from PBMCs. Both iRepertoire HTBI primers and Arm-PCR of CDR3 regions were used to build the TCR beta libraries. TCRdb re-called the multiplex PCR reads through MiXCR, storing one row per CDR3 protein. The sample gives around 510,000 distinct CDR3 sequences, around 20% of which show up once; 7.8% is in the top ten.

Sequenced material: peripheral blood mononuclear cells (PBMCs), taken when the disease was refractory, from a patient treated with antithyroid drugs. The sequence was collected from a female donor with Graves disease. The chain couples TRBV27 to TRBJ2-5; D ambiguous. The chain's CDR3 is CASTRRSGETQYF. DNA for the CDR3: TGTGCCAGCACTAGGAGATCTGGGGAGACCCAGTACTTC.